Following are 6 T cell receptor beta chains from one sample sequenced in a study of blood T cells in healthy people across ages. A J-beta primer mix and a sample-barcoded 5' primer were used in a second PCR of roughly 7 to 12 cycles. Via MiXCR, TCRdb re-called the 5' RACE reads, giving one row per CDR3 protein. The sample consists of approximately 2,000,000 distinct CDR3 sequences, 35% to 50% of them appearing once. Input material: blood. These receptors all stem from a human donor in good health.

This clonotype was seen a single time. The rearrangement joins TRBV7-8 to TRBJ2-1; 10 bases map to TRBD2. With V trimmed by 4 bases and J by 4 bases, 22 bases remained unmatched. The germline V gene encodes CDR1 SGHVS and CDR2 FQNEAQ. This CDR3 has 21 amino acids. In DNA form, the CDR3 reads TGTGCCAGCAGCTCCCCCGCGGCTAGCGGGGGCTCCCGGTCGTGGTACAATGAGCAGTTCTTC. It translates to CASSSPAASGGSRSWYNEQFF.

The chain has TRBV5-5 and TRBJ2-7; 12 bases fit TRBD2. Germline V gene data show CDR1 as SGHKS and CDR2 as YYEKEE (reference sequence). The CDR3 extends over 16 amino acids. V gave up 4 bases and J gave up 3 bases; unmatched junction bases: 8. The CDR3 nucleotides read TGTGCCAGCAGCGAACCACTAGCGGGGGGAATCTACGAGCAGTACTTC. Its translation: CASSEPLAGGIYEQYF.

The V call is TRBV5-6, the J call TRBJ2-1; D may be TRBD1 (6 bases). Germline CDR1 and CDR2: SGHDT and YYEEEE. The CDR3 extends over 15 amino acids. V dropped 3 bases and J dropped 5 bases, with 15 bases sitting between them. This chain's CDR3 is CASSWAQGFNNEQFF. CDR3 nucleotides: TGTGCCAGCAGCTGGGCACAGGGTTTCAACAATGAGCAGTTCTTC.

A few counts support this clonotype. The chain combines TRBV7-6 with TRBJ1-2, with TRBD1 matching 8 bases. The V and J ends lost 6 bases and 4 bases, in that order; junction bases with no gene match: 4. The CDR3 totals 13 residues. Germline CDR1 and CDR2: SGHVS and FNYEAQ. The CDR3 spells CASRFGTGYGYTF. The CDR3 DNA is TGTGCCAGCAGGTTTGGGACAGGCTATGGCTACACCTTC.

The chain employs TRBV7-2 and TRBJ2-5, with D unclear. The J call may be incorrect, as the DNA end agrees better with TRBJ2-7. There are 14 residues in the CDR3. Germline V gene lookup returns CDR1 SGHTA and CDR2 FQGNSA. This CDR3 reads CASSLAWPSDEQYF. In DNA, the CDR3 is TGTGCCAGCAGCTTAGCTTGGCCGTCGGACGAGCAGTACTTC.

The rearrangement uses TRBV6-5 and TRBJ1-1, with D possibly TRBD1 on 5 matching bases. V was pared by 0 bases and J by 0 bases, with 14 bases between. This CDR3 is built from 17 residues. Germline-derived CDR1 and CDR2 are MNHEY and SVGAGI. In DNA, the CDR3 is TGTGCCAGCAGTTACTCGGCAGGGTGGGAAGTGAACACTGAAGCTTTCTTT. This gives the protein CASSYSAGWEVNTEAFF.